A selection of T cell receptor beta chains follows, all from one sample in a study of shared clonotypes between healthy human individuals. Measured with immunoSEQ multiplex PCR; TCRdb has only the in-frame clones, and not every one. The table includes about 530,000 clones, about 75% detected once. Sequences were obtained from PBMCs. These receptors were collected from a woman aged 40-49 years in good health. Some clones in this sample may be carry-over from other donors' samples. CDR3s leave out the opening cysteine and the closing phenylalanine or tryptophan. D genes are given only for firm matches.

cdr3_aa | d_call | j_call | v_call
ASSQDFQGNPGELF | . | TRBJ2-2 | TRBV14
ASSSTGGSHYT | TRBD1 | TRBJ1-2 | TRBV7-2
ASSPGTSYEQY | . | . | TRBV9
ASSLTRGDTQY | . | TRBJ2-3 | TRBV27
ASSSAGGDNNEQF | TRBD2 | TRBJ2-1 | TRBV5-4
ASRFGGPLNEQF | . | TRBJ2-1 | TRBV19
ASQEPTYEQY | . | TRBJ2-7 | TRBV21-1
ASSLIPGFIDTQY | . | TRBJ2-3 | TRBV28
SVGLLASPRQETQY | . | TRBJ2-5 | TRBV29-1
ASSLRLAGVGTQY | TRBD2 | TRBJ2-3 | TRBV7-2
ASSLGTPLGDTQY | . | TRBJ2-3 | TRBV7-3
ASSDLKGYT | . | TRBJ1-2 | TRBV6-4
ASSDWGAGNKNEQF | TRBD2 | TRBJ2-1 | TRBV6-1
ASSLASGNVHNEQF | TRBD2 | TRBJ2-1 | TRBV7-2
ASTRNRQLNEKLF | . | TRBJ1-4 | TRBV6-1
ASSLDSDLNTGELF | . | TRBJ2-2 | TRBV11-3